The present T cell receptor beta chain was sequenced within a study of T cell responses to AZD1222 COVID-19 vaccine. Generated by immunoSEQ multiplex PCR, the TCRdb table keeps only in-frame clones and is missing some. Counted here are some 190,000 clones, 80% to 90% occurring once; the ten biggest clones make up more than 7%. This CDR3 is built from 16 residues. Trimming at V came to 0 bases and at J to 5 bases, leaving 9 bases not matched to a gene. Germline CDR1 GTSNPN, CDR2 SVGIG (reference sequence). General study findings and limits: Spike-specific TCR breadth and depth went up after people got two AZD1222 doses.

Details on this clone: What it binds is not known.

The material sequenced was peripheral blood, taken on day 0 of AZD1222 vaccination. The clonotype was recovered from an adult in good health. The V and J genes are TRBV30 and TRBJ1-5, with 8 bases fitting TRBD1. Here the CDR3 DNA reads TGTGCCTGGAGTGTACGAGTGGACAGGGTATATCAGCCCCAGCATTTT. Its translation is CAWSVRVDRVYQPQHF.